Listed below are T cell receptor beta chains from one sample, sequenced in a study of response to subunit inactivated influenza vaccine. TCRdb used MiXCR to reprocess the RT-PCR reads, holding one entry per CDR3 protein. In the table there are almost 250,000 distinct CDR3 sequences, 9% to 15% of which are singletons. Sequencing used non-naive T cells sorted from PBMCs, obtained less than 15 days before vaccination. The receptors derive from a middle-aged man who received an inactivated influenza vaccine. CDR3s include the opening cysteine and the closing phenylalanine or tryptophan. A D gene is named only where the DNA matches it firmly. For some rows the clone size is stated as once, few or many, or as a class when expanded; others skip it.

D: TRBD2
J: TRBJ2-1
V: TRBV28
length: 14
size: few
CDR3: CASTSGRVYNEQFF
DNA: TGTGCCAGCACTAGCGGGAGGGTCTACAATGAGCAGTTCTTC

D: -
J: TRBJ2-3
V: TRBV20-1
length: 14
size: few
CDR3: CSARDWVLRDTQYF
DNA: TGCAGTGCTAGAGATTGGGTTTTACGAGATACGCAGTATTTT

D: -
J: TRBJ1-2
V: TRBV11-3
length: 18
size: -
CDR3: CASSPYPATATTNYGYTF
DNA: TGTGCCAGCAGCCCCTACCCCGCGACGGCTACGACCAACTATGGCTACACCTTC

D: TRBD1
J: TRBJ1-5
V: TRBV6-1
length: 16
size: few
CDR3: CASSEETGLRRQPQHF
DNA: TGTGCCAGCAGTGAGGAGACAGGGCTACGTCGGCAGCCCCAGCATTTT

D: -
J: TRBJ1-6
V: TRBV4-2
length: 15
size: few
CDR3: CASSQEGLINSPLHF
DNA: TGTGCCAGCAGCCAAGAGGGACTGATTAATTCACCCCTCCACTTT

D: TRBD1
J: TRBJ1-5
V: TRBV15
length: 14
size: -
CDR3: CATSTDRGNQPQHF
DNA: TGTGCCACCAGCACCGACAGGGGCAATCAGCCCCAGCATTTT

D: -
J: TRBJ2-5
V: TRBV12-3/TRBV12-4
length: 12
size: -
CDR3: CASSFDRATQYF
DNA: TGTGCCAGCAGTTTTGACCGAGCAACCCAGTACTTC

D: -
J: TRBJ2-3
V: TRBV5-1
length: 13
size: -
CDR3: CASSLGGNQPQYF
DNA: TGCGCCAGCAGCTTGGGCGGGAATCAGCCCCAGTATTTT

D: -
J: TRBJ2-7
V: TRBV6-2/TRBV6-3
length: 13
size: -
CDR3: CASSYGTRYEQYF
DNA: TGTGCCAGCAGTTACGGGACCAGATACGAGCAGTACTTC

D: -
J: TRBJ2-3
V: TRBV10-3
length: 12
size: many
CDR3: CAISLQADTQYF
DNA: TGTGCCATCAGTCTCCAAGCAGATACGCAGTATTTT

D: TRBD2
J: TRBJ2-3
V: TRBV20-1
length: 14
size: -
CDR3: CSARDGEGIDTQYF
DNA: TGCAGTGCTAGAGATGGGGAGGGAATCGATACGCAGTATTTT

D: -
J: TRBJ2-3
V: TRBV7-9
length: 12
size: few
CDR3: CASSLGAYTQYF
DNA: TGTGCCAGCAGCTTGGGGGCCTATACGCAGTATTTT

D: TRBD2
J: TRBJ2-7
V: TRBV20-1
length: 14
size: few
CDR3: CSASSKGRAYEQYF
DNA: TGCAGTGCTAGCAGTAAGGGGAGGGCCTACGAGCAGTACTTC

D: -
J: TRBJ2-7
V: TRBV7-8
length: 13
size: -
CDR3: CASSLARREVQYF
DNA: TGTGCCAGCAGCTTAGCTCGGAGGGAGGTGCAGTACTTC

D: TRBD2
J: TRBJ2-1
V: TRBV29-1
length: 16
size: -
CDR3: CSGLGVPAGDFNEQFF
DNA: TGCAGCGGCCTTGGGGTGCCAGCGGGAGATTTCAATGAGCAGTTCTTC

D: -
J: TRBJ2-1
V: TRBV7-8
length: 16
size: few
CDR3: CASSLGGRGVGNEQFF
DNA: TGTGCCAGCAGCTTAGGTGGCAGGGGAGTAGGGAATGAGCAGTTCTTC

D: -
J: TRBJ2-5
V: TRBV4-2
length: 16
size: -
CDR3: CASSQEEGTLQETQYF
DNA: TGTGCCAGCAGCCAAGAAGAGGGGACTCTTCAAGAGACCCAGTACTTC

D: TRBD1
J: TRBJ1-1
V: TRBV20-1
length: 16
size: many
CDR3: CSAQGQVRMRNTEAFF
DNA: TGCAGTGCGCAGGGACAGGTGAGAATGCGGAACACTGAAGCTTTCTTT

D: -
J: TRBJ2-2
V: TRBV2
length: 13
size: -
CDR3: CASKRSLTGELFF
DNA: TGTGCCAGCAAGAGGTCCCTTACCGGGGAGCTGTTTTTT

D: TRBD1
J: TRBJ2-7
V: TRBV29-1
length: 11
size: many
CDR3: CSVEQGDEQYF
DNA: TGCAGCGTTGAACAGGGGGACGAGCAGTACTTC

D: -
J: TRBJ2-5
V: TRBV12-3/TRBV12-4
length: 13
size: many
CDR3: CASSRPPGETQYF
DNA: TGTGCCAGCAGTCGGCCCCCGGGGGAGACCCAGTACTTC

D: -
J: TRBJ2-7
V: TRBV11-3
length: 11
size: few
CDR3: CASSRVYEQYF
DNA: TGTGCCAGCAGCCGTGTATACGAGCAGTACTTC

D: TRBD1
J: TRBJ1-4
V: TRBV7-8
length: 14
size: -
CDR3: CASSFTGGREKLFF
DNA: TGTGCCAGCAGCTTCACAGGGGGACGCGAAAAACTGTTTTTT

D: -
J: TRBJ2-3
V: TRBV7-2
length: 15
size: few
CDR3: CASSADSAPTDTQYF
DNA: TGTGCCAGCAGCGCGGACTCGGCCCCCACAGATACGCAGTATTTT

D: TRBD2
J: TRBJ2-7
V: TRBV2
length: 14
size: few
CDR3: CASRAGRSRNEQYF
DNA: TGTGCCAGTAGAGCGGGGCGGAGCAGGAACGAGCAGTACTTC

D: -
J: TRBJ2-2
V: TRBV11-3
length: 13
size: many
CDR3: CASSLEGTGELFF
DNA: TGTGCCAGCAGCTTAGAGGGCACCGGGGAGCTGTTTTTT

D: -
J: TRBJ2-7
V: TRBV15
length: 18
size: -
CDR3: CATSRGGRGALSNYEQYF
DNA: TGTGCCACCAGCAGAGGGGGACGCGGGGCCCTTTCGAACTACGAGCAGTACTTC

D: -
J: TRBJ2-3
V: TRBV9
length: 15
size: few
CDR3: CASSVVGGPSDTQYF
DNA: TGTGCCAGCAGCGTAGTCGGAGGGCCATCTGATACGCAGTATTTT

D: -
J: TRBJ2-7
V: TRBV20-1
length: 15
size: -
CDR3: CSAYQLGTLSYEQYF
DNA: TGCAGTGCCTATCAACTGGGGACACTCTCCTACGAGCAGTACTTC

D: TRBD1
J: TRBJ1-2
V: TRBV27
length: 13
size: many
CDR3: CASSFTQGAGYTF
DNA: TGTGCCAGCAGTTTCACCCAGGGGGCTGGCTACACCTTC

D: -
J: TRBJ2-3
V: TRBV7-2
length: 14
size: few
CDR3: CASRTGVQADTQYF
DNA: TGTGCCAGCAGAACAGGAGTACAGGCGGATACGCAGTATTTT

D: -
J: TRBJ2-7
V: TRBV20-1
length: 16
size: -
CDR3: CSARDKRTSSSYEQYF
DNA: TGCAGTGCTCGGGACAAACGGACTTCGAGCTCCTACGAGCAGTACTTC

D: -
J: TRBJ1-6
V: TRBV27
length: 14
size: few
CDR3: CASSLKGLYSPLHF
DNA: TGTGCCAGCAGTTTAAAGGGGTTGTATTCACCCCTCCACTTT

D: TRBD1
J: TRBJ2-1
V: TRBV28
length: 15
size: few
CDR3: CASSLYAGGRNEQFF
DNA: TGTGCCAGCAGTTTATACGCAGGGGGCAGGAATGAGCAGTTCTTC

D: -
J: TRBJ2-3
V: TRBV15
length: 16
size: medium-sized
CDR3: CATSRRASPSTDTQYF
DNA: TGTGCCACCAGCAGAAGGGCTAGCCCGAGCACAGATACGCAGTATTTT